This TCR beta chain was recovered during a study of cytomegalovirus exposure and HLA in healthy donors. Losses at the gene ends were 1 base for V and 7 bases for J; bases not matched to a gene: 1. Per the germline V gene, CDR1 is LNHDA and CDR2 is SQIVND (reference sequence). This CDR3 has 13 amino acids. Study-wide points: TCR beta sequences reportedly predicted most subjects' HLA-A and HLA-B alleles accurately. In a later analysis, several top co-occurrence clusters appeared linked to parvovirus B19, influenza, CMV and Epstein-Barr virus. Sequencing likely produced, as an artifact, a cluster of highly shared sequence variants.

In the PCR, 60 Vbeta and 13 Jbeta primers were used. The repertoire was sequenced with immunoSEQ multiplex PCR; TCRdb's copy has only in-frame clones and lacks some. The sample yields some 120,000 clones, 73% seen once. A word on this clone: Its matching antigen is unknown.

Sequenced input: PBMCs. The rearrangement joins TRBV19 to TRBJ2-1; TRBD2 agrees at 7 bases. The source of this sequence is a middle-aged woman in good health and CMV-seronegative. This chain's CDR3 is CASSIGGGNEQFF. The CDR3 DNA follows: TGTGCCAGTAGTATAGGCGGGGGAAATGAGCAGTTCTTC.